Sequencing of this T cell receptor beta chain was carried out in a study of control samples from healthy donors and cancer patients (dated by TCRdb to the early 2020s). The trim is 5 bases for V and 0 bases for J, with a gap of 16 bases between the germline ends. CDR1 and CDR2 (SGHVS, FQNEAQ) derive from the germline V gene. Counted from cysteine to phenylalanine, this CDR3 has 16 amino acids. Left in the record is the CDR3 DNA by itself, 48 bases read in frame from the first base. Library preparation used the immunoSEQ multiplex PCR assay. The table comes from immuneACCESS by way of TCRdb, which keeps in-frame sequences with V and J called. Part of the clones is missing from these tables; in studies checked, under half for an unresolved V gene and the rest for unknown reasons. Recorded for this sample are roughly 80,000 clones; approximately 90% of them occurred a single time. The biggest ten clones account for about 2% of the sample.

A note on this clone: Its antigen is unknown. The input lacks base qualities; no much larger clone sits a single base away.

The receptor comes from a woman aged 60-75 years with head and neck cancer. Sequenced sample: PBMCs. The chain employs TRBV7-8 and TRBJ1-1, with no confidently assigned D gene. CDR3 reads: CASSPASWALNTEAFF. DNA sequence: TGTGCCAGCAGCCCCGCGTCGTGGGCCTTGAACACTGAAGCTTTCTTT.